This T cell receptor beta chain was sequenced during a study of T cells after yellow fever vaccination. They built TCR cDNA with 5'RACE template switching, a step that put in a universal primer site and UMIs. In TCRdb, the 5' RACE reads were re-called with MiXCR into one record per CDR3 protein. The sample consists of fewer than 450,000 distinct CDR3 sequences, around 10% of them appearing once. The CDR3 has 17 residues. The study's findings and limits: The booster response re-showed most primary clones: approximately 95% CD4, about 89% CD8. Just a small share of clonotypes turned up in the CD4 compartment as well as the CD8 compartment.

With respect to this clonotype: Its antigen is unidentified.

The specimen comprised PBMCs, sampled on the day of the first yellow fever vaccination. The V gene is TRBV12-2, the J gene TRBJ2-3; the D call of TRBD2 is as the table states it, not checked on the DNA. TRBV12-2 has pseudogene status. The receptor comes from a man between 18 and 35 years old who received the YFV17D yellow fever vaccine. CDR3 coding DNA: TGTGCAAGTCGCTCCCATCTAGCGGGGGGGCCTAGGGATACGCAGTATTTT. Encoded protein: CASRSHLAGGPRDTQYF.